This T cell receptor (beta chain) was obtained from a study of blood T cell repertoires in COVID-19. Background on the study: Nucleic acid was either cDNA or gDNA, and it came from T cells, B-cell-depleted T cells, or PBMCs.

Unmatched junction bases numbered 3, after V lost 2 bases and J lost 4 bases. The CDR3 loop spans 14 amino acids. The germline V gene has CDR1 MNHEY and CDR2 SVGEGT. In the study's own analysis: It was from reference gene primer amplification that nucleated cell counts were estimated. Assay: immunoSEQ multiplex PCR; the TCRdb copy retains only in-frame clones and omits some. V and J calls plus clone size are reproduced from that table; the DNA served to infer D and trimming. The sample includes over 100,000 clones, about 70% of them seen just once. The chain links TRBV6-2 or TRBV6-3 to TRBJ1-2; 8 bases fit TRBD1. This sequence was found in a woman in her sixties or seventies with acute or convalescent COVID-19. The sequencing input was peripheral blood. The CDR3 sequence is CASSYDDRGYGYTF. The CDR3 region has the DNA TGTGCCAGCAGTTACGACGACAGGGGCTATGGCTACACCTTC.